Following are 23 T cell receptor beta chains from one sample sequenced in a study of neurological immune-mediated disorders. From the 5' RACE reads, TCRdb called clonotypes with MiXCR, one entry per CDR3 protein. The sample has tens of thousands of distinct CDR3 sequences, approximately 14% seen once; the top ten hold 6.8%. The sample comprised PBMCs. The receptors were gathered from a woman between 50 and 59 years old in good health.

In this sample, this clonotype turned up a few times. The genes are TRBV5-1 and TRBJ2-5; 11 nucleotides line up with TRBD1. The CDR3 is made up of 14 amino acids. J lost 4 bases, V lost 3 bases, and 2 bases had no gene match. Germline assignment: CDR1 SGHRS and CDR2 YFSETQ. DNA of the CDR3: TGCGCCAGCAGCTCTGGGACAGGGGGAGAGACCCAGTACTTC. Residues: CASSSGTGGETQYF.

The rearrangement joins TRBV2 to TRBJ2-5; a weak D match, TRBD2 (5 bases). Germline values: CDR1 SNHLY, CDR2 FYNNEI. V dropped 3 bases and J dropped 5 bases, with 10 bases sitting between them. This CDR3 is built from 13 residues. The CDR3 sequence is CASSDYSGETQYF. CDR3 nucleotide sequence: TGTGCCAGCAGTGACTATTCGGGGGAGACCCAGTACTTC.

This clonotype came up many times. The chain recombines TRBV5-1 with TRBJ1-5, with no clear D. The germline gives CDR1 SGHRS, CDR2 YFSETQ. This CDR3 comprises 14 residues. Trimming cost V 4 bases and J 2 bases, with 10 bases left between them. This chain's CDR3 is CASSGEGGNQPQHF. DNA for the CDR3: TGCGCCAGCAGCGGGGAGGGAGGCAATCAGCCCCAGCATTTT.

This clonotype was detected ten times or more. The rearrangement joins TRBV5-1 to TRBJ1-1; no clear D gene. Germline assignment: CDR1 SGHRS and CDR2 YFSETQ. CDR3 length: 15 residues. Trimming took 0 bases from V and 0 from J, leaving 9 bases between them. The CDR3 DNA follows: TGCGCCAGCAGCTTGGAGCCGGTTCTGAACACTGAAGCTTTCTTT. This codes for CASSLEPVLNTEAFF.

This clonotype has a count of ten or more. The J gene is TRBJ2-4, the V gene TRBV11-3, with D uncertain. Germline V gives CDR1 SGHNT, CDR2 YENEEA. The V and J ends lost 1 base and 8 bases respectively, with 18 bases between them. The CDR3 totals 16 residues. The DNA for the CDR3 is TGTGCCAGCAGCTTAGGCTTGAGCCAATCAGTATACATTCAGTACTTC. Translated: CASSLGLSQSVYIQYF.

V is TRBV18 and J is TRBJ1-4, with D perhaps matching TRBD1 (5 bases). This CDR3 is built from 15 residues. V lost 0 bases and J lost 10, with 15 bases in between. CDR1 KGHSH and CDR2 LQKENI come from the germline V gene. The CDR3 loop is CASSPPRGQLPKLFF. The CDR3 bases are TGTGCCAGCTCACCACCTCGTGGACAATTACCAAAACTGTTTTTT. Supplemented by reference TRBV18 and TRBJ1-4, the full variable domain reads NAGVMQNPRHLVRRRGQEARLRCSPMKGHSHVYWYRQLPEEGLKFMVYLQKENIIDESGMPKERFSAEFPKEGPSILRIQQVVRGDSAAYFCASSPPRGQLPKLFFGSGTQLSVL.

This clonotype was observed at least ten times. CDR3 protein: CASRWTTEAFF. The CDR3 DNA reads TGTGCCAGCAGATGGACCACTGAAGCTTTCTTT. The genes are TRBV11-2 and TRBJ1-1; D is ambiguous. V was cut by 6 bases and J by 4 bases, with 6 bases left in between. Germline V gene sequence: CDR1 SGHAT, CDR2 FQNNGV. The CDR3 contains 11 residues.

This clonotype was seen many times. This chain connects TRBV5-1 to TRBJ2-7, with D possibly matching TRBD2 (6 bases). V shed 4 bases and J shed 1 base, with 24 bases lying between them. CDR1 SGHRS and CDR2 YFSETQ come from the germline V gene. The CDR3 extends over 18 amino acids. CDR3 nucleotides: TGCGCCAGCAGCCCCTATGGTGTGGGTAGCGGAAATTCCTACGAGCAGTACTTC. Translation: CASSPYGVGSGNSYEQYF.

In its sample, this clonotype was seen many times. The rearrangement joins TRBV10-3 to TRBJ2-3, with D possibly TRBD1 on 6 matching bases. Germline V CDR1 and CDR2: ENHRY, SYGVKD. This CDR3 has 13 amino acids. V lost 6 bases, J lost 2 bases, and 9 bases lay in between. DNA of the CDR3: TGTGCCATCAGAGGGGGTTCCACAGATACGCAGTATTTT. Translation: CAIRGGSTDTQYF.

Ten or more counts support this clonotype. The chain links TRBV5-1 to TRBJ2-3, with D perhaps TRBD2 (5 bases). CDR3 length: 13 amino acids. With 2 bases removed from V and 2 bases from J, the gap between germline ends came to 6 bases. Per the germline V gene, CDR1 is SGHRS and CDR2 is YFSETQ. CDR3 region: CASSFRDTDTQYF. DNA of the CDR3: TGCGCCAGCAGCTTCCGGGACACAGATACGCAGTATTTT. The whole variable domain, filled in from reference TRBV5-1 and TRBJ2-3, reads KAGVTQTPRYLIKTRGQQVTLSCSPISGHRSVSWYQQTPGQGLQFLFEYFSETQRNKGNFPGRFSGRQFSNSRSEMNVSTLELGDSALYLCASSFRDTDTQYFGPGTRLTVL.

This clonotype was detected ten times or more. The CDR3 region has the DNA TGCGCCAGCAGCTACGGACAGGAGGTCACTGAAGCTTTCTTT. Protein product: CASSYGQEVTEAFF. The V and J genes are TRBV5-1 and TRBJ1-1, with 7 bases lining up with TRBD1. After removal of 3 bases from V and 4 bases from J, the junction contained 6 bases not matched to a gene. The CDR3 length is 14 residues. Per the germline V gene, CDR1 is SGHRS and CDR2 is YFSETQ. Full variable domain (remainder filled in from reference TRBV5-1 and TRBJ1-1): KAGVTQTPRYLIKTRGQQVTLSCSPISGHRSVSWYQQTPGQGLQFLFEYFSETQRNKGNFPGRFSGRQFSNSRSEMNVSTLELGDSALYLCASSYGQEVTEAFFGQGTRLTVV.

This clonotype was found once. The junction and the germline gene differ at one end; a read error may be behind it. The chain uses TRBV5-6 and TRBJ2-5, with a tentative D call TRBD1 (5 bases). The CDR3 loop spans 15 amino acids. Per the germline V gene, CDR1 is SGHDT and CDR2 is YYEEEE. DNA of the CDR3: TGTGCCAGTAGCTTGGACATCAGGGCCCAAGAGACCCAGTACTTC. Its translation is CASSLDIRAQETQYF.

There are many counts of this clonotype. The gene calls are TRBV12-3 or TRBV12-4 and TRBJ2-7, with 7 bases aligning to TRBD1. CDR3 length equals 15 residues. V lost 4 bases and J lost 1; bases outside the gene matches: 7. CDR3: CASSSTRQGSYEQYF. DNA for the CDR3: TGTGCCAGCAGTTCTACAAGACAGGGTTCCTACGAGCAGTACTTC.

This clonotype came up many times. CDR3 sequence: CASRTGTGEETQYF. CDR3 sequence (DNA): TGTGCCAGCAGGACGGGGACAGGGGAAGAGACCCAGTACTTC. V and J are TRBV3-1 and TRBJ2-5; 10 nucleotides align to TRBD1. Per germline, CDR1 LGHDT and CDR2 YNNKEL (reference sequence). J was trimmed by 3 bases and V by 6 bases; bases with no gene match: 4. CDR3 length equals 14 residues.

Points on this clonotype: A much larger clone differs from this one at a single base, so this may be a read error. The rearrangement joins TRBV29-1 to TRBJ1-1, with 7 bases lining up with TRBD1. Germline CDR1 reads SQVTM; CDR2 reads ANQGSEA. Trimming took 5 bases from V and 5 from J; bases not matched to a gene: 14. This CDR3 spans 15 amino acids. CDR3: CSVSGTEGKVTEAFF. CDR3 sequence (DNA): TGCAGCGTTTCCGGGACAGAGGGCAAGGTTACTGAAGCTTTCTTT. The whole variable domain, remainder taken from reference TRBV29-1 and TRBJ1-1, is SAVISQKPSRDICQRGTSLTIQCQVDSQVTMMFWYRQQPGQSLTLIATANQGSEATYESGFVIDKFPISRPNLTFSTLTVSNMSPEDSSIYLCSVSGTEGKVTEAFFGQGTRLTVV.

This clonotype was found many times. The chain combines TRBV6-6 with TRBJ1-1; D remains unclear. Trimming took off 0 bases at V and 0 bases at J, with 2 bases between the two ends. Germline CDR1 reads MNHNY; CDR2 reads SVGAGI (reference sequence). The CDR3 contains 13 residues. In DNA form, the CDR3 reads TGTGCCAGCAGTTACTCGGTGAACACTGAAGCTTTCTTT. Its protein product is CASSYSVNTEAFF.

The V and J genes are TRBV7-6 and TRBJ2-7, with 9 bases lining up with TRBD1. V shed 4 bases and J 5 bases; nucleotides not matched to a gene: 9. Germline CDR1 reads SGHVS; CDR2 reads FNYEAQ. This CDR3 spans 15 amino acids. CDR3 amino acids: CASSYRDRDLHEQYF. Here the CDR3 DNA reads TGTGCCAGCAGCTACCGGGACAGGGACCTCCACGAGCAGTACTTC.

The chain has TRBV4-1 and TRBJ1-4, with TRBD1 matching 7 bases. CDR1 and CDR2 from the germline V gene are MGHRA and YSYEKL. The CDR3 contains 16 residues. Trimming removed 4 bases from V and 0 bases from J; junction bases left unmatched: 5. The CDR3 loop is CASSRRQGSTNEKLFF. The CDR3 DNA reads as TGCGCCAGCAGCCGTAGACAGGGATCAACTAATGAAAAACTGTTTTTT.

This clonotype was observed many times. The chain uses TRBV5-5 and TRBJ1-6; weak D call: TRBD1 (6 bases). The V end lost 3 bases, the J end lost 7 bases, and 17 bases lay between the germline ends. The CDR3 runs to 16 residues. Germline V lookup: CDR1 SGHKS, CDR2 YYEKEE (reference sequence). CDR3 region: CASSSGGQGLNSPLHF. The CDR3 DNA is TGTGCCAGCAGCTCGGGGGGGCAGGGATTGAATTCACCCCTCCACTTT.

This clonotype has at least ten counts. The chain employs TRBV6-2 or TRBV6-3 and TRBJ2-3; TRBD2 might be the D (5 bases). Germline values: CDR1 MNHEY, CDR2 SVGEGT. This CDR3 contains 15 residues. The V gene lost 6 bases and the J gene lost 0 bases, with 13 bases spanning the gap. The CDR3 sequence: CASSWPAVSTDTQYF. DNA of the CDR3: TGTGCCAGCAGCTGGCCAGCGGTTAGCACAGATACGCAGTATTTT.

This clonotype was detected only a few times. V usage is TRBV18 and J usage is TRBJ2-7; D gene ambiguous. V lost 9 bases, J lost 2 bases, and 14 bases lay in between. This CDR3 has 13 amino acids. Germline lookup yields CDR1 KGHSH and CDR2 LQKENI. CDR3 region: CASSEASAYEQYF. The CDR3 DNA sequence: TGTGCCAGTTCTGAGGCATCCGCCTACGAGCAGTACTTC.

To note about this clonotype: The junction and the germline gene differ at one end; a read error may be behind it. This chain connects TRBV20-1 to TRBJ2-7, with 8 bases aligning to TRBD1. This CDR3 has 12 residues. Germline loops: CDR1 DFQATT, CDR2 SNEGSKA (reference sequence). CDR3 sequence: CSDRDRGYEQYF. The CDR3 DNA follows: TGCAGTGATAGAGACAGGGGATACGAGCAGTACTTC.

This clonotype was found many times. The chain combines TRBV20-1 with TRBJ2-2; 7 nucleotides align to TRBD1. This CDR3 spans 15 amino acids. Germline trimming cut 1 base from V and 4 bases from J; bases unmatched to any gene: 6. In germline, CDR1 is DFQATT, CDR2 SNEGSKA (reference sequence). The CDR3 region has the DNA TGCAGTGCTAGAGTTGCCGGACAGGCCACCGGGGAGCTGTTTTTT. Translated, it gives CSARVAGQATGELFF.